This T cell receptor beta chain was recovered during a study of cytomegalovirus exposure and HLA in healthy donors. PCR used 60 Vbeta primers and 13 Jbeta primers. Measured with immunoSEQ multiplex PCR; TCRdb has only the in-frame clones, and not every one. The data show over 70,000 clones, with approximately 80% seen just once and over 20% held by the top ten. Findings and limits, study-wide: Common viral pathogens (according to a later analysis) appeared linked to several of the most significant clusters. In all likelihood, a cluster of highly shared sequence variants was a sequencing artifact. In an earlier analysis, productive rearrangement rates for most beta V segments clustered near 87% or 30%. A later analysis found most CMV-associated TCR beta chains apparently HLA-restricted.

As concerns this clone: Its antigen remains unknown.

CDR3 length: 16 amino acids. V dropped 0 bases and J dropped 2 bases, with 10 bases sitting between them. The germline V gene encodes CDR1 MNHNY and CDR2 SVGAGI (reference sequence). The clonotype originates from a woman in her fifties or sixties in good health and CMV-seropositive. The source material was PBMCs. This rearrangement joins TRBV6-6 to TRBJ1-4, with a tentative D call TRBD1 (5 bases). This CDR3 is CASSYSVRGTNEKLFF. The CDR3 region has the DNA TGTGCCAGCAGTTACTCAGTCCGGGGGACTAATGAAAAACTGTTTTTT.